The rows below give T cell receptor beta chains drawn from one sample of a study of OX40 agonist ivuxolimab in advanced cancers. Produced via immunoSEQ multiplex PCR; TCRdb's table is partial and in-frame only. The data show 77,000 or so clones, around 92% seen once. The starting material was CD4+ or CD8+ T cells sorted from blood, obtained in a trial of the OX40 agonist ivuxolimab. The source is an adult with an advanced solid tumor such as melanoma, head and neck, liver or kidney cancer. CDR3s include the opening cysteine and the closing phenylalanine or tryptophan. Each record gives: D gene, J gene, clone size, V gene, CDR3 protein, CDR3 DNA. A D gene is named only where the DNA matches it firmly. Expanded clones get a size class; other rows say once, few or many, or leave the size out.

D gene: -
J gene: TRBJ1-2
clone size: -
V gene: TRBV10-1
CDR3 protein: CASSPLKLTPYGYTF
CDR3 DNA: TGCGCCAGCAGCCCCTTAAAGCTCACCCCCTATGGCTACACCTTC

D gene: -
J gene: TRBJ2-2
clone size: -
V gene: TRBV9
CDR3 protein: CASSVLSGFAGELFF
CDR3 DNA: TGTGCCAGCAGCGTACTTTCCGGTTTTGCCGGGGAGCTGTTTTTT

D gene: TRBD2
J gene: TRBJ2-1
clone size: -
V gene: TRBV7-3
CDR3 protein: CASSRTSGYNEQFF
CDR3 DNA: TGTGCCAGCAGCCGGACTAGCGGATACAATGAGCAGTTCTTC

D gene: -
J gene: TRBJ2-7
clone size: -
V gene: TRBV19
CDR3 protein: CASSIAGGPQYEQYF
CDR3 DNA: TGTGCCAGTAGTATAGCCGGGGGCCCCCAATACGAGCAGTACTTC

D gene: TRBD2
J gene: TRBJ2-2
clone size: -
V gene: TRBV6-4
CDR3 protein: CATLRGALSVTGELFF
CDR3 DNA: TGTGCCACCCTGCGGGGGGCACTATCGGTCACCGGGGAGCTGTTTTTT

D gene: TRBD2
J gene: TRBJ2-7
clone size: -
V gene: TRBV5-4
CDR3 protein: CASSLLQGLAGEQYF
CDR3 DNA: TGTGCCAGCAGCTTGCTTCAGGGACTAGCGGGCGAGCAGTACTTC

D gene: TRBD1
J gene: TRBJ2-6
clone size: -
V gene: TRBV28
CDR3 protein: CASSHQQGAAGANVLTF
CDR3 DNA: TGTGCCAGCAGCCACCAACAGGGGGCGGCTGGGGCCAACGTCCTGACTTTC

D gene: -
J gene: TRBJ1-3
clone size: -
V gene: TRBV28
CDR3 protein: CAGYSGNTIYF
CDR3 DNA: TGTGCCGGGTACTCTGGAAACACCATATATTTT

D gene: -
J gene: TRBJ1-1
clone size: -
V gene: TRBV5-1
CDR3 protein: CASSYNGGNTEAFF
CDR3 DNA: TGCGCCAGCAGCTATAACGGAGGAAACACTGAAGCTTTCTTT

D gene: TRBD1
J gene: TRBJ1-5
clone size: -
V gene: TRBV7-2
CDR3 protein: CASSLVGTGYQPQHF
CDR3 DNA: TGTGCCAGCAGCTTAGTTGGGACAGGCTATCAGCCCCAGCATTTT

D gene: TRBD2
J gene: TRBJ2-7
clone size: -
V gene: TRBV5-6
CDR3 protein: CASSFWTSVEQYF
CDR3 DNA: TGTGCCAGCAGCTTTTGGACTAGCGTCGAGCAGTACTTC

D gene: TRBD1
J gene: TRBJ1-5
clone size: -
V gene: TRBV5-1
CDR3 protein: CASSPGSGDSSNQPQHF
CDR3 DNA: TGCGCCAGCAGCCCCGGCTCGGGGGACAGTAGCAATCAGCCCCAGCATTTT

D gene: -
J gene: TRBJ1-1
clone size: -
V gene: TRBV6-1
CDR3 protein: CASSVFPNTEAFF
CDR3 DNA: TGTGCCAGCAGTGTCTTTCCGAACACTGAAGCTTTCTTT

D gene: -
J gene: TRBJ1-2
clone size: -
V gene: TRBV30
CDR3 protein: CAWSTGGAGGYTF
CDR3 DNA: TGTGCCTGGAGTACCGGCGGGGCTGGTGGCTACACCTTC

D gene: TRBD2
J gene: TRBJ2-7
clone size: once
V gene: TRBV4-2
CDR3 protein: CASSPLTGGGGNEQYF
CDR3 DNA: TGTGCCAGCAGCCCCCTGACGGGGGGGGGAGGGAACGAGCAGTACTTC

D gene: -
J gene: TRBJ2-3
clone size: once
V gene: TRBV18
CDR3 protein: CASSPGRRTDTQYF
CDR3 DNA: TGTGCCAGCTCACCGGGACGGCGCACAGATACGCAGTATTTT

D gene: -
J gene: TRBJ2-5
clone size: -
V gene: TRBV7-2
CDR3 protein: CASSWSSGEAETQYF
CDR3 DNA: TGTGCCAGCAGCTGGAGCTCAGGGGAGGCGGAGACCCAGTACTTC

D gene: -
J gene: TRBJ2-7
clone size: -
V gene: TRBV7-3
CDR3 protein: CASSLWAGYEQYF
CDR3 DNA: TGTGCCAGCAGCTTATGGGCGGGGTACGAGCAGTACTTC

D gene: -
J gene: TRBJ1-5
clone size: -
V gene: TRBV6-5
CDR3 protein: CASSYRRASNQPQHF
CDR3 DNA: TGTGCCAGCAGTTACCGCAGGGCTAGCAATCAGCCCCAGCATTTT

D gene: -
J gene: TRBJ1-3
clone size: -
V gene: TRBV30
CDR3 protein: CAWTLTRYHSGNTIYF
CDR3 DNA: TGTGCCTGGACCCTGACTCGGTATCACTCTGGAAACACCATATATTTT

D gene: -
J gene: TRBJ1-2
clone size: -
V gene: TRBV25-1
CDR3 protein: CASSMGVRHYGYTF
CDR3 DNA: TGTGCCAGCAGTATGGGAGTTAGGCACTATGGCTACACCTTC

D gene: TRBD1
J gene: TRBJ1-2
clone size: -
V gene: TRBV19
CDR3 protein: CASSIPGQGILNYGYTF
CDR3 DNA: TGTGCCAGTAGTATACCTGGACAGGGGATTCTTAACTATGGCTACACCTTC

D gene: TRBD1
J gene: TRBJ2-1
clone size: -
V gene: TRBV30
CDR3 protein: CAWSAGTAFNNEQFF
CDR3 DNA: TGTGCCTGGAGTGCAGGGACAGCCTTTAACAATGAGCAGTTCTTC

D gene: -
J gene: TRBJ1-5
clone size: -
V gene: TRBV6-6
CDR3 protein: CASMVDRNQPQHF
CDR3 DNA: TGTGCCAGCATGGTAGATCGCAATCAGCCCCAGCATTTT

D gene: TRBD1
J gene: TRBJ2-7
clone size: -
V gene: TRBV30
CDR3 protein: CAWSPGTGSYEQYF
CDR3 DNA: TGTGCCTGGAGCCCCGGGACAGGGTCCTACGAGCAGTACTTC

D gene: -
J gene: TRBJ2-7
clone size: -
V gene: TRBV2
CDR3 protein: CASSGEAGAYEQYF
CDR3 DNA: TGTGCCAGCAGTGGGGAGGCAGGGGCCTACGAGCAGTACTTC

D gene: -
J gene: TRBJ1-2
clone size: -
V gene: TRBV4-2
CDR3 protein: CASSLEGANYGYTF
CDR3 DNA: TGTGCCAGCAGCTTAGAGGGAGCTAACTATGGCTACACCTTC

D gene: TRBD2
J gene: TRBJ2-1
clone size: -
V gene: TRBV28
CDR3 protein: CASSSFGLAGVNEQFF
CDR3 DNA: TGTGCCAGCAGTTCATTTGGGCTAGCGGGAGTCAATGAGCAGTTCTTC

D gene: TRBD1
J gene: TRBJ1-2
clone size: -
V gene: TRBV18
CDR3 protein: CASSSGTAYGYTF
CDR3 DNA: TGTGCCAGCTCAAGTGGGACAGCCTATGGCTACACCTTC

D gene: TRBD2
J gene: TRBJ2-7
clone size: -
V gene: TRBV28
CDR3 protein: CASSPVPGLAGNLYEQYF
CDR3 DNA: TGTGCCAGCAGCCCCGTCCCTGGACTAGCGGGAAACCTCTACGAGCAGTACTTC

D gene: TRBD1
J gene: TRBJ1-3
clone size: -
V gene: TRBV30
CDR3 protein: CAWTPGQGKNTIYF
CDR3 DNA: TGTGCCTGGACTCCCGGACAGGGTAAAAACACCATATATTTT

D gene: -
J gene: TRBJ1-1
clone size: -
V gene: TRBV7-9
CDR3 protein: CASSERQAVYTEAFF
CDR3 DNA: TGTGCCAGCAGCGAACGACAGGCCGTCTACACTGAAGCTTTCTTT

D gene: TRBD1
J gene: TRBJ2-7
clone size: -
V gene: TRBV7-9
CDR3 protein: CASSLVQGADEQYF
CDR3 DNA: TGTGCCAGCAGCTTAGTACAGGGGGCCGACGAGCAGTACTTC

D gene: TRBD1
J gene: TRBJ1-4
clone size: once
V gene: TRBV7-9
CDR3 protein: CASSPRTGEENEKLFF
CDR3 DNA: TGTGCCAGCAGCCCAAGGACAGGGGAAGAGAATGAAAAACTGTTTTTT

D gene: -
J gene: TRBJ1-1
clone size: -
V gene: TRBV5-1
CDR3 protein: CASSLVAGVNTEAFF
CDR3 DNA: TGCGCCAGCAGCTTGGTTGCAGGGGTGAACACTGAAGCTTTCTTT

D gene: TRBD1
J gene: TRBJ1-1
clone size: -
V gene: TRBV6-5
CDR3 protein: CASRRGQGNTEAFF
CDR3 DNA: TGTGCCAGCAGGCGGGGACAGGGGAACACTGAAGCTTTCTTT

D gene: TRBD1
J gene: TRBJ2-7
clone size: -
V gene: TRBV7-2
CDR3 protein: CASSFAQGSSYEQYF
CDR3 DNA: TGTGCCAGCAGCTTTGCACAGGGGAGCTCCTACGAGCAGTACTTC

D gene: -
J gene: TRBJ1-3
clone size: -
V gene: TRBV5-4
CDR3 protein: CASSWGRSSGNTIYF
CDR3 DNA: TGTGCCAGCAGCTGGGGACGGTCCTCTGGAAACACCATATATTTT

D gene: TRBD2
J gene: TRBJ2-7
clone size: -
V gene: TRBV27
CDR3 protein: CASSPGLAGLYTYEQYF
CDR3 DNA: TGTGCCAGCAGTCCCGGACTAGCGGGACTCTATACCTACGAGCAGTACTTC

D gene: -
J gene: TRBJ2-5
clone size: -
V gene: TRBV5-6
CDR3 protein: CASSLVVVVETQYF
CDR3 DNA: TGTGCCAGCAGCTTAGTGGTTGTAGTGGAGACCCAGTACTTC

D gene: TRBD2
J gene: TRBJ2-7
clone size: -
V gene: TRBV25-1
CDR3 protein: CASSLAGDTEQYF
CDR3 DNA: TGTGCCAGCAGTCTAGCGGGAGACACCGAGCAGTACTTC

D gene: TRBD1
J gene: TRBJ2-3
clone size: -
V gene: TRBV5-1
CDR3 protein: CASSRAGTGAADTQYF
CDR3 DNA: TGCGCCAGCAGCCGAGCCGGGACAGGGGCCGCAGATACGCAGTATTTT

D gene: -
J gene: TRBJ2-7
clone size: -
V gene: TRBV11-3
CDR3 protein: CASSSSLAEQYF
CDR3 DNA: TGTGCCAGCAGCTCCTCCCTGGCCGAGCAGTACTTC

D gene: -
J gene: TRBJ1-2
clone size: -
V gene: TRBV10-3
CDR3 protein: CAISDGRDHGYTF
CDR3 DNA: TGTGCCATCAGTGACGGGAGGGACCATGGCTACACCTTC

D gene: TRBD1
J gene: TRBJ1-2
clone size: -
V gene: TRBV30
CDR3 protein: CAWRATGWYGYTF
CDR3 DNA: TGTGCCTGGAGAGCGACAGGGTGGTATGGCTACACCTTC